One sample yielded the 18 T cell receptor beta chains listed below, sequenced in a study of T cell responses to AZD1222 COVID-19 vaccine. TCRdb's table, derived via immunoSEQ multiplex PCR, lists solely in-frame clones and lacks some. The data show roughly 140,000 clones, with around nine tenths seen just once and 3% to 4% held by the top ten. This specimen consisted of peripheral blood, obtained 28 days after the second AZD1222 dose. These receptors all stem from an adult who received the AZD1222 COVID-19 vaccine.

This chain joins TRBV9 and TRBJ1-1; D gene uncertain. Germline loops: CDR1 SGDLS, CDR2 YYNGEE. The CDR3 consists of 13 residues. V lost 0 bases to trimming and J lost 6 bases, with 9 bases between them. The CDR3 here is CASSVVPAAEAFF. CDR3 nucleotide sequence: TGTGCCAGCAGCGTAGTGCCGGCGGCTGAAGCTTTCTTT. Combining the CDR3 with reference TRBV9 and TRBJ1-1 gives the whole variable domain DSGVTQTPKHLITATGQRVTLRCSPRSGDLSVYWYQQSLDQGLQFLIQYYNGEERAKGNILERFSAQQFPDLHSELNLSSLELGDSALYFCASSVVPAAEAFFGQGTRLTVV.

This sequence joins TRBV19 and TRBJ1-5; no reliable D call. The germline CDR1 and CDR2 sequences are LNHDA and SQIVND (reference sequence). CDR3 size: 18 residues. The ends were cut back, 0 bases at V and 3 bases at J, with 18 bases in the middle. The CDR3 loop is CASSIDGLSQANNQPQHF. The CDR3 DNA follows: TGTGCCAGTAGTATAGATGGGTTATCCCAGGCCAACAATCAGCCCCAGCATTTT.

The rearrangement joins TRBV6-2 or TRBV6-3 to TRBJ1-5; unclear D gene. The length of the CDR3 is 16 residues. V lost 3 bases and J lost 2, with 14 bases in between. Germline CDR1 and CDR2: MNHEY and SVGEGT. The DNA for the CDR3 is TGTGCCAGCAGTTATGGGCCTGAACTACGCAATCAGCCCCAGCATTTT. Translated: CASSYGPELRNQPQHF.

V usage is TRBV5-1 and J usage is TRBJ2-3; D is undetermined. The V and J ends lost 0 bases and 3 bases respectively, with 11 bases between them. The CDR3 covers 15 residues. Germline V lookup: CDR1 SGHRS, CDR2 YFSETQ. The CDR3: CASSLAGQRTDTQYF. In DNA, the CDR3 is TGCGCCAGCAGCTTGGCCGGGCAGAGGACAGATACGCAGTATTTT.

The gene calls are TRBV10-1 and TRBJ2-2, with D uncertain. CDR3 size: 12 residues. Germline values: CDR1 WNHNN, CDR2 SYGVQD (reference sequence). V shed 4 bases and J shed 3 bases, with 3 bases lying between them. Written as DNA, the CDR3 is TGCGCCAGCAGTGCACACACCGGGGAGCTGTTTTTT. Translated: CASSAHTGELFF.

The rearrangement uses TRBV18 and TRBJ1-1; D unclear. Germline CDR1 and CDR2: KGHSH and LQKENI. The CDR3 is 16 amino acids. Trimming cost V 1 base and J 4 bases, with 16 bases left between them. CDR3 DNA sequence: TGTGCCAGCTCACCACAGAGAGGTACGGCTCCCACTGAAGCTTTCTTT. Encoded protein: CASSPQRGTAPTEAFF.

This chain links TRBV5-1 with TRBJ2-5; 9 bases align to TRBD1. Trimming took 4 bases from V and 7 from J; bases not matched to a gene: 11. CDR3 length: 15 amino acids. Germline CDR1 is SGHRS and CDR2 is YFSETQ. For the CDR3, the DNA is TGCGCCAGCAGCCAAATAGGGGACAGGGCGGGGACCCAGTACTTC. Translating gives CASSQIGDRAGTQYF.

The chain uses TRBV5-1 and TRBJ2-3; D tentatively fits TRBD1 or TRBD2 (6 bases each). Per the germline V gene, CDR1 is SGHRS and CDR2 is YFSETQ. The CDR3 is made up of 15 amino acids. V was shortened by 0 bases and J by 3 bases, with 11 bases between the two germline ends. The CDR3 loop is CASSLDTGRTDTQYF. In DNA, the CDR3 is TGCGCCAGCAGCTTGGATACAGGGAGGACAGATACGCAGTATTTT.

The chain links TRBV6-5 to TRBJ1-3; TRBD1 aligns across 10 bases. J gave up 4 bases and V 8 bases, and 5 bases lay outside the gene matches. This CDR3 is built from 14 residues. Germline values: CDR1 MNHEY, CDR2 SVGAGI. The CDR3 region has the DNA TGTGCCAGCCTAGGGACAGGGGAAGGAAACACCATATATTTT. This codes for CASLGTGEGNTIYF.

The CDR3 is CASSLSPDLGEKLFF. The DNA of the CDR3 is TGTGCCAGCAGTTTATCGCCGGACCTGGGTGAAAAACTGTTTTTT. V gene TRBV27 combines with J gene TRBJ1-4; no firm D call. The germline V gene has CDR1 MNHEY and CDR2 SMNVEV (reference sequence). The CDR3 has 15 amino acids. V lost 0 bases, J lost 7 bases, and 12 bases lay in between.

This chain links TRBV28 with TRBJ2-3, with D possibly matching TRBD1 (6 bases). The CDR3 loop spans 14 amino acids. Germline CDR1 is MDHEN and CDR2 is SYDVKM. Trimming stripped 5 bases from V and 3 bases from J, with 12 bases between. Written as DNA, the CDR3 is TGTGCCAGCAGTGCCCCAGGACAGACAGATACGCAGTATTTT. Protein sequence: CASSAPGQTDTQYF.

CDR3 bases: TGTGCCTGGAGCGAACACCGCCGTGGGCAGTTCTTC. Translating gives CAWSEHRRGQFF. The J gene is TRBJ2-1, the V gene TRBV30, with D hard to call. This CDR3 spans 12 amino acids. V shed 3 bases and J shed 12 bases, with 15 bases lying between them. CDR1 and CDR2 (germline): GTSNPN, SVGIG (reference sequence).

The chain links TRBV19 to TRBJ1-2; no reliable D call. CDR3 size: 11 residues. Germline V lookup: CDR1 LNHDA, CDR2 SQIVND (reference sequence). V gave up 10 bases and J gave up 8 bases, with 14 bases separating them. DNA for the CDR3: TGTGCCAATCCAAGAGCTCGGGGCTACACCTTC. Protein: CANPRARGYTF. Full variable domain (outside the CDR3, taken from reference TRBV19 and TRBJ1-2): DGGITQSPKYLFRKEGQNVTLSCEQNLNHDAMYWYRQDPGQGLRLIYYSQIVNDFQKGDIAEGYSVSREKKESFPLTVTSAQKNPTAFYLCANPRARGYTFGSGTRLTVV.

This clone was detected only once. J is TRBJ1-1 and V is TRBV11-2; D is uncertain. The CDR3 length is 14 residues. V was clipped by 7 bases and J by 2 bases, with 14 bases between them. Per germline, CDR1 SGHAT and CDR2 FQNNGV. The chain's CDR3 is CASIERFSNTEAFF. CDR3 coding DNA: TGTGCCAGCATCGAGCGGTTTTCTAACACTGAAGCTTTCTTT.

DNA for the CDR3: TGCGCCAGCAGCTTGGGGCAGGCAAAGAACACTGAAGCTTTCTTT. Translating it yields CASSLGQAKNTEAFF. The chain combines TRBV5-1 with TRBJ1-1; D is uncertain. Germline CDR1 SGHRS, CDR2 YFSETQ. Trimming took 0 bases from V and 1 from J, leaving 10 bases between them. The CDR3 length is 15 residues. Complete variable domain (other parts from reference TRBV5-1 and TRBJ1-1): KAGVTQTPRYLIKTRGQQVTLSCSPISGHRSVSWYQQTPGQGLQFLFEYFSETQRNKGNFPGRFSGRQFSNSRSEMNVSTLELGDSALYLCASSLGQAKNTEAFFGQGTRLTVV.

This clone showed up just a few times. The genes are TRBV10-2 and TRBJ2-1; unclear D gene. The CDR3 totals 12 residues. The germline V gene encodes CDR1 WSHSY and CDR2 SAAADI. V was clipped by 4 bases and J by 9 bases, with 10 bases between them. The CDR3 spells CASSGLQGEQFF. In DNA, the CDR3 is TGCGCCAGCAGTGGTCTACAAGGTGAGCAGTTCTTC.

The genes are TRBV3-1 (or the pseudogene TRBV3-2) and TRBJ2-2, with 8 bases identical to TRBD2. Trimming cost V 1 base and J 7 bases; bases outside gene matches: 11. The CDR3 sequence is 17 residues long. Germline V CDR1 and CDR2: LGHDT, YNNKEL (reference sequence). CDR3 nucleotides: TGTGCCAGCAGCCAAGGACTCGCGGGGGGCCGGGGCGGGGAGCTGTTTTTT. Its protein product is CASSQGLAGGRGGELFF.

The chain links TRBV7-9 to TRBJ2-5, with 9 nucleotides matching TRBD2. The CDR3 consists of 15 residues. The germline V gene encodes CDR1 SEHNR and CDR2 FQNEAQ (reference sequence). V shed 1 base, J shed 2 bases, and the junction held 2 bases outside the gene matches. The CDR3 sequence: CASSLGLAEQETQYF. CDR3 nucleotide sequence: TGTGCCAGCAGCTTAGGACTAGCGGAACAAGAGACCCAGTACTTC.